A selection of T cell receptor beta chains follows, all from one sample in a study of cytomegalovirus exposure and HLA in healthy donors. Generated by immunoSEQ multiplex PCR, the TCRdb table keeps only in-frame clones and is missing some. Seen here are about 130,000 clones, over 70% observed once, and the top ten hold more than 3%. Material: PBMCs. These receptors were collected from a woman in her 50s in good health and CMV-seronegative. Both conserved end residues are part of each CDR3. D genes are given only for firm matches. Part of the rows lack a size; the others show once, few, many or a class for expanded clones.

d_call clone_size j_call v_call cdr3_aa cdr3_nt
- - TRBJ2-1 TRBV11-3 CASSLDRDTSSYNEQFF TGTGCCAGCAGCTTAGATCGGGACACGAGCTCCTACAATGAGCAGTTCTTC
- - TRBJ1-5 TRBV5-5 CASSFSWAAYQPQHF TGTGCCAGCAGCTTCTCGTGGGCCGCCTATCAGCCCCAGCATTTT
TRBD1 few TRBJ1-5 TRBV7-2 CASSFTGDSNQPQHF TGTGCCAGCAGCTTCACAGGGGATAGCAATCAGCCCCAGCATTTT
TRBD2 - TRBJ2-5 TRBV19 CASRGLAGGQETQYF TGTGCCAGTAGGGGACTAGCGGGGGGACAAGAGACCCAGTACTTC
- few TRBJ2-2 TRBV7-9 CASSPGTANTGELFF TGTGCCAGCAGCCCAGGGACTGCGAACACCGGGGAGCTGTTTTTT
- - TRBJ2-7 TRBV30 CAWSVWTAYEQYF TGTGCCTGGAGTGTCTGGACTGCCTACGAGCAGTACTTC
TRBD1 - TRBJ2-5 TRBV10-3 CAISGQGQETQYF TGTGCCATCAGTGGACAGGGGCAAGAGACCCAGTACTTC
TRBD1 - TRBJ1-3 TRBV29-1 CSVQQGARNTIYF TGCAGCGTTCAACAGGGGGCTCGAAACACCATATATTTT
TRBD2 - TRBJ2-7 TRBV7-9 CASSLARGAGELYEQYF TGTGCCAGCAGCTTAGCGCGGGGAGCGGGAGAGCTCTACGAGCAGTACTTC
TRBD1 - TRBJ2-1 TRBV28 CASRPRTGTYNEQFF TGTGCCAGCAGGCCGAGGACAGGGACGTACAATGAGCAGTTCTTC
TRBD1 - TRBJ2-5 TRBV7-6 CASSDRVIETQYF TGTGCCAGCAGCGACAGGGTGATAGAGACCCAGTACTTC
- - TRBJ2-7 TRBV6-5 CASSYSGSSYEQYF TGTGCCAGCAGTTACTCGGGCAGCTCCTACGAGCAGTACTTC
- - TRBJ2-5 TRBV5-5 CASSQARGEQETQYF TGTGCCAGCAGCCAAGCTAGGGGCGAACAAGAGACCCAGTACTTC
TRBD2 few TRBJ2-1 TRBV2 CASRVAGGPYNEQFF TGTGCCAGCAGAGTAGCGGGAGGGCCCTACAATGAGCAGTTCTTC
TRBD1 - TRBJ2-1 TRBV4-1 CASSQEGTESGDEQFF TGCGCCAGCAGCCAAGAAGGGACAGAGTCCGGCGATGAGCAGTTCTTC
- - TRBJ1-1 TRBV29-1 CSAGNGAAEAFF TGCAGCGCCGGAAATGGGGCCGCTGAAGCTTTCTTT
- once TRBJ2-7 TRBV28 CASSLYVQSSYEQYF TGTGCCAGCAGTTTATACGTACAGAGCTCCTACGAGCAGTACTTC
- - TRBJ2-5 TRBV7-9 CSSSPAGTQYF TGTTCCAGCAGCCCCGCGGGGACCCAGTACTTC
TRBD2 - TRBJ2-5 TRBV6-4 CASTWTSGSGKETQYF TGTGCCAGCACCTGGACTAGCGGGAGTGGGAAAGAGACCCAGTACTTC
- once TRBJ2-3 TRBV4-2 CASSQELTGWVTDTQYF TGTGCCAGCAGCCAAGAGTTGACGGGGTGGGTCACAGATACGCAGTATTTT
TRBD2 - TRBJ2-3 TRBV4-3 CASSQGGGSGRGTDTQYF TGCGCCAGCAGCCAAGGTGGGGGTAGCGGGAGAGGTACAGATACGCAGTATTTT
- - TRBJ1-2 TRBV30 CAWMGNNYGYTF TGTGCCTGGATGGGCAATAACTATGGCTACACCTTC
- - TRBJ1-2 TRBV9 CASSVDVTGVSTF TGTGCCAGCAGCGTAGACGTTACGGGAGTTAGCACCTTC
TRBD2 - TRBJ2-1 TRBV19 CASSILAGGPGNEQFF TGTGCCAGTAGTATACTAGCGGGAGGGCCGGGGAATGAGCAGTTCTTC
TRBD2 once TRBJ2-7 TRBV9 CASSHQLAAPSYEQYF TGTGCCAGCAGCCACCAGCTAGCGGCCCCTTCCTACGAGCAGTACTTC
TRBD1 - TRBJ2-5 TRBV28 CASTPTGTVQGGLQETQYF TGTGCCAGCACCCCTACAGGGACGGTTCAAGGGGGCCTCCAAGAGACCCAGTACTTC
- - TRBJ1-2 TRBV28 CASSFGEAGRYGYTF TGTGCCAGCAGTTTCGGGGAAGCGGGGCGCTATGGCTACACCTTC
- few TRBJ1-2 TRBV25-1 CARQGATF TGTGCCAGACAAGGAGCCACTTTC
TRBD2 - TRBJ2-3 TRBV11-1 CASSLYFPGGNTDTQYF TGTGCCAGCAGCTTATATTTCCCGGGAGGGAACACAGATACGCAGTATTTT
TRBD2 - TRBJ2-7 TRBV4-3 CASSPRLAGYEQYF TGCGCCAGCAGCCCACGACTAGCGGGATACGAGCAGTACTTC
- - TRBJ2-2 TRBV9 CASSKPPEPGELFF TGTGCCAGCAGCAAGCCCCCGGAGCCCGGGGAGCTGTTTTTT
- - TRBJ2-3 TRBV7-9 CASSLRDTQYF TGTGCCAGCAGCTTACGGGATACGCAGTATTTT
- - TRBJ1-2 TRBV7-9 CSSSLYREDGYTF TGTTCCAGCAGCTTATATCGGGAAGATGGCTACACCTTC
- - TRBJ2-2 TRBV7-3 CASSLPAGGELFF TGTGCCAGCAGCTTACCCGCAGGCGGGGAGCTGTTTTTT
- - TRBJ2-3 TRBV6-5 CASSRQGYADTQYF TGTGCCAGCAGCCGGCAGGGGTACGCAGATACGCAGTATTTT
- - TRBJ2-7 TRBV14 CASSQDRRRSSSYEQYF TGTGCCAGCAGCCAAGATAGACGGCGGTCCAGCTCCTACGAGCAGTACTTC
TRBD2 few TRBJ2-7 TRBV28 CASKSGLAASYEQYF TGTGCCAGCAAGTCGGGACTAGCGGCCTCCTACGAGCAGTACTTC
TRBD2 - TRBJ2-3 TRBV9 CASSVGVAGTDTQYF TGTGCCAGCAGCGTAGGAGTAGCGGGAACTGATACGCAGTATTTT
- - TRBJ1-5 TRBV6-5 CASSPQEYQPQHF TGTGCCAGCAGTCCACAGGAATATCAGCCCCAGCATTTT
- - TRBJ2-3 TRBV28 CASSLPRATQYF TGTGCCAGCAGTTTACCGCGTGCTACGCAGTATTTT
- - TRBJ1-4 TRBV19 CASSIDVRANEKLFF TGTGCCAGTAGTATAGATGTTCGAGCTAATGAAAAACTGTTTTTT
TRBD2 - TRBJ2-1 TRBV9 CASSTASGRDEQFF TGTGCCAGCAGCACAGCTAGCGGGAGGGATGAGCAGTTCTTC
- - TRBJ1-5 TRBV28 CASSTGNQPQHF TGTGCCAGCAGTACAGGGAATCAGCCCCAGCATTTT
- few TRBJ2-2 TRBV13 CASSFREPATGELFF TGTGCCAGCAGCTTCAGGGAACCGGCCACCGGGGAGCTGTTTTTT
TRBD1 - TRBJ1-5 TRBV28 CASSPTGGGVQPQHF TGTGCCAGCAGTCCCACAGGGGGCGGGGTTCAGCCCCAGCATTTT
TRBD1 - TRBJ2-7 TRBV7-2 CASSLGDRASEQYF TGTGCCAGCAGCTTAGGGGACAGGGCTAGCGAGCAGTACTTC
- - TRBJ1-1 TRBV2 CASSVNRDGVMNTEAFF TGTGCCAGCAGTGTGAACAGGGATGGGGTCATGAACACTGAAGCTTTCTTT
TRBD2 once TRBJ2-7 TRBV28 CASGLAGVGEQYF TGTGCCAGCGGACTAGCGGGAGTGGGGGAGCAGTACTTC
- - TRBJ2-7 TRBV19 CASRRMGGEVEQYF TGTGCCAGTAGACGGATGGGAGGCGAAGTCGAGCAGTACTTC
TRBD1 - TRBJ1-5 TRBV30 CAWSTGQGFDQPQHF TGTGCCTGGAGTACAGGACAGGGGTTTGATCAGCCCCAGCATTTT
TRBD2 - TRBJ2-7 TRBV6-6 CASSYPREGGYEQYF TGTGCCAGCAGTTACCCCAGGGAGGGAGGCTACGAGCAGTACTTC
TRBD2 - TRBJ2-1 TRBV27 CASSLSTGGGSEQFF TGTGCCAGCAGTTTATCGACCGGCGGGGGGAGTGAGCAGTTCTTC
TRBD1 - TRBJ1-2 TRBV30 CAWSALRTGHGYTF TGTGCCTGGAGTGCCCTCAGGACAGGGCATGGCTACACCTTC